This T cell receptor (beta chain) was sequenced in a study of CXCR3-negative and CXCR3-positive naive CD8 T cells (dated by TCRdb to 2018 to 2020). With regard to the full study: In total, about 140 million TRB reads were obtained, or roughly 1.5 +/- 0.3 million reads per library. Data from some twelve donors, pooled across two independent experiments, went into the diversity and physicochemical repertoire analyses. TRBV-TRBJ cluster analysis included naive subsets from five or six donors and memory cells from 3 donors. General study outcomes and caveats: TRB CDR3s from CXCR3-positive naive cells showed higher hydrophobicity (lower Kidera factor 4), lower energy, and higher strength and volume indices than CXCR3-negative naive cells. Because CXCR3 expression was partially decreased after cryopreservation, freshly isolated PBMCs were used for most assays. Naive CXCR3-negative and CXCR3-positive cells from the same donor showed similar TRBV-TRBJ usage, whereas memory cells showed distinct patterns. Repertoire diversity was comparably high in both naive subsets but much lower in memory CD8+ T cells. Because surface CD5, which has been linked to self-reactivity in mice, was comparable between naive subsets, TCR interaction strength was also inferred from TRB CDR3 physicochemical properties.

About this clonotype itself: It lacks a known antigen.

The listed sequencing device is NextSeq 550. The Human TCR Profiling Kit (MiLaboratory) was used to prepare UMI-labeled 5' RACE TRB cDNA libraries. cDNA synthesis used the entire amount of extracted RNA, and PCR amplification then used the entire amount of cDNA produced. Libraries were prepared in parallel using an identical number of PCR cycles. Per the original workflow: With a requirement of at least two reads per UMI, MIGEC and MiXCR extracted about 50,000 +/- 10,000 unique UMI-labeled TRB cDNA molecules per library. Each library averaged around 40,000 +/- 10,000 functional in-frame TRB CDR3 nucleotide clonotypes without stop codons. After downsampling to 5000 UMI-labeled TRB molecules per sample, diversity metrics such as normalized Shannon-Wiener and Chao1 were calculated in VDJtools. For the central five CDR3 residues, VDJtools calculated physicochemical properties weighted by clonotype size, namely interaction energy, strength, volume and Kidera factor 4. Through TCRdb reprocessing, the reads give one entry per CDR3 protein sequence; DNA is omitted. These V and J calls are TCRdb output, not the study's own analysis. The table for this sample shows approximately 70,000 distinct CDR3 sequences. The ten biggest clones cover approximately 1.5% of the sample.

For each CD8+ T cell subset, flow sorting was done in triplicate, and 300,000 or so cells per subset went directly into RLT lysis buffer. To keep memory contaminants out, a stringent definition of naive CD8+ T cells was applied: CD45RO-CCR7+CD27+CD95-. Using standard density gradient centrifugation, peripheral blood mononuclear cells were isolated from buffy coats. Naive CXCR3-negative and CXCR3-positive CD8+ T cells were flow-sorted on a FACSAria III. An RNeasy Mini Kit was used to extract total RNA from the sorted cells. This receptor was obtained from a human donor in good health. Some clones in this sample may be carry-over from other donors' samples. The sequencing sample was made of naive CXCR3- CD8+ T cells from blood. The cell subset or site label for this specimen denotes: CD45RO-CCR7+CD27+CD95- naive CD8+ T cells lacking CXCR3 (TNR3-).

The CDR3 amino acid sequence is: CSARWTGPYEQYF. The sequence joins TRBV20-1 to TRBJ2-7. The germline V gene (reference sequence) provides CDR1 DFQATT and CDR2 SNEGSKA. The CDR3 sequence holds 13 residues, the cysteine and phenylalanine included. The DNA sequence is not available.